The 23 T cell receptor beta chains listed next were all sequenced from one sample in a study of cytomegalovirus exposure and HLA in healthy donors. Some clones are missing from TCRdb's copy, which holds only in-frame ones; the method was immunoSEQ multiplex PCR. There are 280,000 or so clones in the sample; around nine tenths occur only once, and 0.92% lies in the top ten. Source material: PBMCs. The source of these receptors is a woman between 18 and 29 years old in good health and CMV-seronegative.

This clone was seen once. V is TRBV5-1 and J is TRBJ2-2; D is possibly TRBD2 (6 bases). The germline gives CDR1 SGHRS, CDR2 YFSETQ. This CDR3 is 14 amino acids long. Trimming removed 5 bases from V and 6 bases from J, with 14 bases in between. The CDR3 nucleotides are TGCGCCAGCAGTTCCCCGGGAGTTCCCGGGGAGCTGTTTTTT. Its translation is CASSSPGVPGELFF.

The rearrangement joins TRBV12-5 to TRBJ2-2, with D maybe TRBD2 (5 bases). In germline, CDR1 is LGHNT, CDR2 FRNRAP. Trimming stripped 6 bases from V and 5 bases from J, with 10 bases between. The CDR3 is 13 residues long. The CDR3 protein is CASGAGVTGELFF. The DNA for the CDR3 is TGTGCTAGTGGGGCGGGTGTAACCGGGGAGCTGTTTTTT.

V usage is TRBV5-1 and J usage is TRBJ2-2; 11 bases agree with TRBD2. This CDR3 is built from 15 residues. With V trimmed by 2 bases and J by 4 bases, 1 base remained unmatched. Germline values: CDR1 SGHRS, CDR2 YFSETQ. CDR3 in amino acids: CASSFTSGSTGELFF. The CDR3, as DNA: TGCGCCAGCAGCTTCACTAGCGGGAGCACCGGGGAGCTGTTTTTT.

This clone has a single count. J is TRBJ2-5 and V is TRBV5-1, with a possible D match to TRBD2 (5 bases). Germline loops: CDR1 SGHRS, CDR2 YFSETQ. This CDR3 has 15 amino acids. With 0 bases removed from V and 2 bases from J, the gap between germline ends came to 11 bases. The CDR3 DNA sequence: TGCGCCAGCAGCTTGGGAGGCCCGGGGCAAGAGACCCAGTACTTC. It is translated as CASSLGGPGQETQYF.

This rearrangement joins TRBV5-8 to TRBJ2-3; 9 bases fit TRBD2. Trimming took 4 bases from V and 2 from J; bases not matched to a gene: 5. Per the germline V gene, CDR1 is SGHTS and CDR2 is YDEGEE. The CDR3 is made up of 15 amino acids. The CDR3 protein is CASSQSGGLTDTQYF. In nucleotides, the CDR3 is TGTGCCAGCAGCCAGAGCGGGGGGCTCACAGATACGCAGTATTTT. The full variable domain, with the rest looked up from reference TRBV5-8 and TRBJ2-3, is EAGVTQSPTHLIKTRGQQATLRCSPISGHTSVYWYQQALGLGLQFLLWYDEGEERNRGNFPPRFSGRQFPNYSSELNVNALELEDSALYLCASSQSGGLTDTQYFGPGTRLTVL.

This clone has more than one count but fewer than ten. The rearrangement joins TRBV5-4 to TRBJ2-5; 7 nucleotides line up with TRBD2. Germline values: CDR1 SGHNT, CDR2 YYREEE (reference sequence). J lost 3 bases, V lost 7 bases, and 6 bases had no gene match. This CDR3 region has 13 residues. This chain's CDR3 is CASGGGREETQYF. CDR3 in DNA: TGTGCCAGCGGTGGGGGGAGGGAAGAGACCCAGTACTTC.

The genes are TRBV7-6 and TRBJ2-5, with 7 bases lining up with TRBD2. Trimming removed 2 bases from V and 4 bases from J; junction bases left unmatched: 10. The CDR3 contains 16 residues. Germline CDR1 and CDR2: SGHVS and FNYEAQ. The CDR3 sequence: CASSLFWRELGETQYF. In DNA form, the CDR3 reads TGTGCCAGCAGCTTATTTTGGCGGGAGCTAGGAGAGACCCAGTACTTC.

The chain employs TRBV4-3 and TRBJ1-1; tentatively, D is TRBD1 (6 bases). CDR3 size: 14 residues. The V end was cut by 3 bases, the J end by 1 base, with 9 bases between. Germline V CDR1 and CDR2: LGHNA, YSLEER. The CDR3 DNA reads TGCGCCAGCAGCCAGGAGACAGGGAACACTGAAGCTTTCTTT. Translation gives CASSQETGNTEAFF.

This clone was found once. The chain links TRBV28 to TRBJ2-3; 9 bases map to TRBD2. V gave up 10 bases and J gave up 1 base; unmatched junction bases: 15. This CDR3 has 17 amino acids. Germline lookup yields CDR1 MDHEN and CDR2 SYDVKM. In DNA form, the CDR3 reads TGTGCCACCAGCTGGGCGGGAGGGGTTCTGGGCACAGATACGCAGTATTTT. It translates to CATSWAGGVLGTDTQYF.

This clone showed up just once. The chain employs TRBV5-1 and TRBJ1-4; TRBD1 aligns across 8 bases. Germline values: CDR1 SGHRS, CDR2 YFSETQ. This CDR3 is built from 14 residues. J lost 7 bases, V lost 4 bases, and 6 bases had no gene match. The CDR3 loop is CASSKNTGGEKLFF. CDR3 coding DNA: TGCGCCAGCAGCAAAAATACAGGGGGTGAAAAACTGTTTTTT.

The rearrangement joins TRBV5-4 to TRBJ1-1; tentative D call: TRBD1 (6 bases). CDR3 length: 13 amino acids. The germline V gene encodes CDR1 SGHNT and CDR2 YYREEE (reference sequence). V was cut by 2 bases and J by 4 bases, with 9 bases left in between. CDR3 sequence: CASSFRGRTEAFF. The CDR3, as DNA: TGTGCCAGCAGCTTCAGGGGACGCACTGAAGCTTTCTTT.

This clone appeared a single time. This chain links TRBV28 with TRBJ1-6; D unresolved. Germline lookup yields CDR1 MDHEN and CDR2 SYDVKM. The CDR3 is made up of 12 amino acids. The V and J ends lost 6 bases and 8 bases respectively, with 8 bases between them. The CDR3, as DNA: TGTGCCAGCAGCCCCACAGATTCACCCCTCCACTTT. This encodes CASSPTDSPLHF.

V gene TRBV6-6 combines with J gene TRBJ1-1; perhaps TRBD1 as D (6 bases). The CDR3 is made up of 14 amino acids. CDR1 and CDR2 (germline): MNHNY, SVGAGI (reference sequence). Trimming left V 6 bases short and J 4 bases short, with 15 bases between. For the CDR3, the DNA is TGTGCCAGCAGAACGAGACAGGTCGGCACTGAAGCTTTCTTT. Amino acids: CASRTRQVGTEAFF.

The genes are TRBV9 and TRBJ2-5; weak D call: TRBD2 (6 bases). The CDR3 is 17 residues long. Trimming shortened V by 0 bases and J by 5 bases, and 20 bases separated the two germline ends. Germline lookup yields CDR1 SGDLS and CDR2 YYNGEE. In DNA, the CDR3 is TGTGCCAGCAGCGTAGCTGGGCACCACCCGGGGAGGGAGACCCAGTACTTC. Amino acids: CASSVAGHHPGRETQYF.

This chain uses TRBV4-1 with TRBJ2-1, with D uncertain. The germline V gene has CDR1 MGHRA and CDR2 YSYEKL. This CDR3 contains 13 residues. V lost 1 base and J 6 bases, leaving 7 bases between the germline ends. For the CDR3, the DNA is TGCGCCAGCAGCCAAGTAATTTTCAATGAGCAGTTCTTC. It encodes CASSQVIFNEQFF.

The chain carries TRBV7-2 and TRBJ2-7, with TRBD2 matching 11 bases. Germline V CDR1 and CDR2: SGHTA, FQGNSA. V was clipped by 5 bases and J by 6 bases; unmatched bases: 12. The length of the CDR3 is 16 residues. CDR3 amino acids: CASSTVSRGLAGEQYF. The CDR3 coding sequence is TGTGCCAGCAGCACCGTGAGTCGAGGACTAGCGGGCGAGCAGTACTTC.

The chain couples TRBV2 to TRBJ2-3; D gene ambiguous. CDR1 is SNHLY and CDR2 is FYNNEI in the germline V gene. The CDR3 is made up of 13 amino acids. V lost 7 bases to trimming and J lost 3 bases, with 11 bases between them. The CDR3 DNA sequence: TGTGCCAGCATTTCCGGCGGAACAGATACGCAGTATTTT. It translates to CASISGGTDTQYF.

This clone was detected once. The chain joins TRBV28 to TRBJ2-7; 7 nucleotides agree with TRBD1. V was clipped by 4 bases and J by 2 bases; unmatched bases: 5. This CDR3 spans 14 amino acids. Germline V gene data show CDR1 as MDHEN and CDR2 as SYDVKM. The DNA for the CDR3 is TGTGCCAGCAGTTGGGACAGACGCCCCTACGAGCAGTACTTC. Translated, it gives CASSWDRRPYEQYF.

This clone was seen a few times. The chain has TRBV19 and TRBJ2-7; 8 bases map to TRBD2. V shed 2 bases, J shed 3 bases, and the junction held 0 bases outside the gene matches. Germline V gene lookup returns CDR1 LNHDA and CDR2 SQIVND (reference sequence). This CDR3 is 13 amino acids long. CDR3 coding DNA: TGTGCCAGTAGTATACGGGAGGGCTACGAGCAGTACTTC. The encoded protein is CASSIREGYEQYF. Full variable domain (missing parts from reference TRBV19 and TRBJ2-7): DGGITQSPKYLFRKEGQNVTLSCEQNLNHDAMYWYRQDPGQGLRLIYYSQIVNDFQKGDIAEGYSVSREKKESFPLTVTSAQKNPTAFYLCASSIREGYEQYFGPGTRLTVT.

The chain recombines TRBV5-1 with TRBJ2-5, with TRBD2 as a possible D gene (5 bases). Germline V CDR1 and CDR2: SGHRS, YFSETQ. This CDR3 is 13 amino acids long. The germline V and J ends were trimmed by 5 bases and 1 base, with 9 bases remaining between them. CDR3 residues: CASRPGFQETQYF. The DNA for the CDR3 is TGCGCCAGCAGGCCGGGGTTCCAAGAGACCCAGTACTTC.

The gene calls are TRBV14 and TRBJ1-1; D is unclear. V dropped 0 bases and J dropped 9 bases, with 11 bases sitting between them. The CDR3 consists of 13 residues. CDR1 and CDR2 (germline): SGHDN, FVKESK. The CDR3, as DNA: TGTGCCAGCAGCCAAGATCACCAGGCCAAAGCTTTCTTT. Translating gives CASSQDHQAKAFF. Supplemented by reference TRBV14 and TRBJ1-1, the full variable domain reads EAGVTQFPSHSVIEKGQTVTLRCDPISGHDNLYWYRRVMGKEIKFLLHFVKESKQDESGMPNNRFLAERTGGTYSTLKVQPAELEDSGVYFCASSQDHQAKAFFGQGTRLTVV.

With respect to this clone: At one end, the junction sequence differs from germline, possibly due to a read error. This rearrangement joins TRBV4-3 to TRBJ2-4; D may be TRBD1 (6 bases). Germline CDR1 LGHNA, CDR2 YSLEER. The CDR3 runs 16 residues. The CDR3 region has the DNA TGCGCCAGCAGCCAAAGGTCTGGGGCGCGGCAGGGGATAAGGAACTTC. Translation gives CASSQRSGARQGIRNF.

CDR3 region: CASSLGRLREGRGNTIYF. DNA of the CDR3: TGCGCCAGCAGCTTGGGACGGTTAAGGGAGGGCCGAGGAAACACCATATATTTT. This chain uses TRBV5-1 with TRBJ1-3, with D unresolved. The CDR3 is 18 amino acids. Germline V lookup: CDR1 SGHRS, CDR2 YFSETQ. The V and J ends lost 0 bases and 4 bases respectively, with 20 bases between them.